A selection of T cell receptor beta chains follows, all from one sample in a study of CD8+CD57+ T cells in acquired aplastic anemia. TCRdb reprocessed the reads with MiXCR, giving one entry per CDR3 protein. The table includes around 33,000 distinct CDR3 sequences, more than 65% detected once. The source material was sorted CD4+, CD8+, or CD8+CD57+ T cells (not recorded which) from PBMCs. The receptors here all came from a human donor in good health, serving as a control. The CDR3 runs from the conserved cysteine through the conserved F or W. D genes are given only for firm matches. Where a row states a size, it is once, few, many or the class of an expanded clone; other rows omit it.

>TRBJ2-7|TRBD1|TRBV7-6|medium-sized
CASSLEGPEGGQTDEQYF
TGTGCCAGCAGCTTAGAAGGTCCCGAAGGGGGCCAAACCGACGAGCAGTACTTC
>TRBJ1-1|.|TRBV2|.
CASTPRGLLNTEAFF
TGTGCCAGCACTCCACGGGGACTATTGAACACTGAAGCTTTCTTT
>TRBJ1-1|.|TRBV29-1|.
CSVVGAQGNTEAFF
TGCAGCGTTGTAGGGGCCCAGGGAAACACTGAAGCTTTCTTT
>TRBJ1-5|.|TRBV2|.
CASSERRTDQPQHF
TGTGCCAGCAGTGAACGGCGGACCGATCAGCCCCAGCATTTT
>TRBJ1-1|.|TRBV7-8|.
CASSLQIQGNTEAFF
TGTGCCAGCAGCTTGCAAATACAGGGTAACACTGAAGCTTTCTTT
>TRBJ1-5|TRBD1|TRBV25-1|.
CASSEGTGVQPQHF
TGTGCCAGCAGCGAGGGGACAGGGGTACAGCCCCAGCATTTT
>TRBJ1-1|.|TRBV20-1|medium-sized
CSAGEEGGSLNTEAFF
TGCAGTGCTGGGGAAGAGGGGGGAAGTCTGAACACTGAAGCTTTCTTT
>TRBJ2-7|.|TRBV19|.
CASSIGGTGSYEQYF
TGTGCCAGTAGTATAGGAGGGACGGGCTCCTACGAGCAGTACTTC
>TRBJ2-7|.|TRBV9|.
CASSLTVYEQYF
TGTGCCAGCAGCCTGACCGTATACGAGCAGTACTTC
>TRBJ1-2|.|TRBV6-5|medium-sized
CASSYSGDYYGYTF
TGTGCCAGCAGTTACTCCGGGGACTACTATGGCTACACCTTC
>TRBJ2-5|.|TRBV20-1|.
CSARDIGETQYF
TGCAGTGCTAGAGATATTGGAGAGACCCAGTACTTC
>TRBJ2-7|.|TRBV10-3|.
CAISEGLVGEQYF
TGTGCCATCAGTGAAGGTTTAGTTGGCGAGCAGTACTTC
>TRBJ1-6|.|TRBV10-2|few
CPSGEAVRREPLHF
TGCCCCAGCGGTGAGGCTGTCCGAAGGGAACCCCTCCACTTT
>TRBJ2-5|.|TRBV7-2|.
CASSLARDQYF
TGTGCCAGCAGCTTAGCGCGGGACCAGTACTTC
>TRBJ2-1|.|TRBV10-1|.
CASSMTVNNEQFF
TGCGCCAGCAGTATGACAGTGAACAATGAGCAGTTCTTC
>TRBJ2-7|TRBD2|TRBV4-2|large
CASSPTASGAYEQYF
TGTGCCAGCAGCCCGACTGCTAGCGGAGCCTACGAGCAGTACTTC
>TRBJ1-2|.|TRBV7-6|.
CASSLRGYGYTF
TGTGCCAGCAGCTTAAGGGGTTATGGCTACACCTTC
>TRBJ2-5|.|TRBV5-1|.
CASRDKLSTETQYF
TGCGCCAGCAGGGACAAGCTCTCGACGGAGACCCAGTACTTC
>TRBJ1-2|.|TRBV15|few
CATSRVDTYGYTF
TGTGCCACCAGCAGAGTGGACACCTATGGCTACACCTTC
>TRBJ1-6|.|TRBV7-2|.
CASSLRGRDSPLHF
TGTGCCAGCAGCTTACGGGGACGGGACTCACCCCTCCACTTT
>TRBJ2-7|.|TRBV29-1|once
CSVEEQGGEQYF
TGCAGCGTTGAAGAACAGGGAGGCGAGCAGTACTTC
>TRBJ2-5|.|TRBV10-3|.
CAITPSGEETQYF
TGTGCCATCACCCCGTCGGGGGAAGAGACCCAGTACTTC
>TRBJ1-2|.|TRBV19|.
CASSFGLPWDGYTF
TGTGCCAGTAGTTTTGGACTGCCTTGGGATGGCTACACCTTC
>TRBJ1-2|.|TRBV5-6|once
CASSLYREDGYTF
TGTGCCAGCAGCTTGTACAGGGAAGATGGCTACACCTTC
>TRBJ2-2|.|TRBV25-1|.
CASIRGANTGELFF
TGTGCCAGCATTAGGGGAGCGAACACCGGGGAGCTGTTTTTT
>TRBJ1-2|TRBD1|TRBV19|.
CASSGGQIYGYTF
TGTGCCAGTAGTGGGGGACAGATCTATGGCTACACCTTC
>TRBJ2-7|.|TRBV15|.
CATSTPGGGTAEYF
TGTGCCACCAGCACGCCCGGGGGAGGGACAGCGGAGTACTTC
>TRBJ2-3|TRBD2|TRBV29-1|.
CSVPKGLAESTDTQYF
TGCAGCGTTCCGAAGGGACTAGCGGAAAGCACAGATACGCAGTATTTT
>TRBJ2-3|.|TRBV13|.
CASTQESTDTQYF
TGTGCCAGCACGCAGGAAAGCACAGATACGCAGTATTTT
>TRBJ1-5|.|TRBV7-6|.
CASSLEASGQPQHF
TGTGCCAGCAGCTTAGAGGCGTCGGGGCAGCCCCAGCATTTT
>TRBJ1-1|.|TRBV19|.
CASSTIYGVTEAFF
TGTGCCAGTAGTACGATTTACGGGGTCACTGAAGCTTTCTTT
>TRBJ1-2|.|TRBV7-3|.
CASSPTGPLYGGYTF
TGTGCCAGCAGTCCGACAGGCCCTTTGTATGGAGGCTACACCTTC
>TRBJ1-1|.|TRBV11-2|.
CASSLSVSSTEAFF
TGTGCCAGCAGCTTATCCGTGTCGAGCACTGAAGCTTTCTTT
>TRBJ1-4|TRBD1|TRBV20-1|.
CCPGQGGEKLFF
TGCTGTCCGGGACAGGGAGGAGAAAAACTGTTTTTT
>TRBJ2-7|TRBD1|TRBV6-1|medium-sized
CAGGQGIMEQYF
TGTGCCGGCGGACAGGGAATAATGGAGCAGTACTTC
>TRBJ1-3|.|TRBV7-9|.
CASGPGQASGNTIYF
TGTGCCAGCGGTCCGGGACAAGCCTCTGGAAACACCATATATTTT
>TRBJ2-7|TRBD2|TRBV2|.
CASKRLAGGNF
TGTGCCAGCAAACGACTAGCGGGAGGCAACTTC
>TRBJ1-5|TRBD1|TRBV2|once
CASAGRLGQPLWPQHF
TGTGCCAGCGCGGGAAGACTGGGACAGCCGTTGTGGCCCCAGCATTTT
>TRBJ2-1|.|TRBV27|.
CASSLPRSGQPSYNEQFF
TGTGCCAGCAGTTTACCGAGGTCTGGACAACCCTCCTACAATGAGCAGTTCTTC
>TRBJ2-7|.|TRBV7-8|once
CASSVGPPYEQYF
TGTGCCAGCAGCGTGGGTCCCCCCTACGAGCAGTACTTC
>TRBJ2-7|.|TRBV7-2|.
CASSQGGTARYEQYF
TGTGCCAGCAGCCAAGGGGGGACGGCACGGTACGAGCAGTACTTC
>TRBJ2-3|.|TRBV6-1|.
CASSAGAGGDTDTQYF
TGTGCCAGCAGCGCAGGGGCGGGCGGGGACACAGATACGCAGTATTTT
>TRBJ2-7|TRBD1|TRBV6-1|.
CASSTGTGVREQYF
TGTGCCAGCAGTACCGGGACAGGGGTGAGAGAGCAGTACTTC
>TRBJ2-3|TRBD2|TRBV2|.
CASRLAGGRTDTQYF
TGTGCCAGCAGACTAGCGGGGGGGCGCACAGATACGCAGTATTTT
>TRBJ2-7|TRBD2|TRBV7-8|medium-sized
CASSFPAGGSSEYEQYF
TGTGCCAGCAGCTTTCCCGCGGGGGGTTCCTCGGAATACGAGCAGTACTTC
>TRBJ1-6|TRBD1|TRBV9|medium-sized
CASSTRAQGGVSPLHF
TGTGCCAGCAGCACCCGGGCGCAGGGGGGTGTCTCACCCCTCCACTTT